The 3 T cell receptor beta chains below come from one sample, sequenced in a study of blood T cell repertoires in COVID-19. Measured with immunoSEQ multiplex PCR; TCRdb has only the in-frame clones, and not every one. The repertoire holds 300,000 to 400,000 clones, 88% seen once, with approximately 4% in the top ten. The sequenced sample was peripheral blood. The receptors were sampled from a woman aged 50 to 65 with active or convalescent COVID-19.

The chain joins TRBV6-2 or TRBV6-3 to TRBJ2-7, with D unresolved. V gave up 0 bases and J gave up 7 bases, with 4 bases separating them. The CDR3 is 11 residues long. The germline V gene encodes CDR1 MNHEY and CDR2 SVGEGT. CDR3 loop: CASSYSREQYF. The CDR3 nucleotides are TGTGCCAGCAGTTACTCGCGGGAGCAGTACTTC.

The rearrangement uses TRBV18 and TRBJ1-2, with TRBD1 identical over 7 bases. CDR1 and CDR2 (germline): KGHSH, LQKENI. The CDR3 has 15 amino acids. The V and J ends lost 3 bases and 7 bases, in that order; junction bases with no gene match: 11. The CDR3 reads CASSPDRAALRGYTF. As DNA, the CDR3 is TGTGCCAGCTCACCTGACAGGGCTGCATTACGTGGCTACACCTTC.

The rearrangement uses TRBV4-1 and TRBJ2-2; weak D call: TRBD2 (5 bases). The CDR3 spans 15 residues. V was pared by 3 bases and J by 4 bases, with 12 bases between. The germline V gene encodes CDR1 MGHRA and CDR2 YSYEKL. The CDR3 DNA reads TGCGCCAGCAGCCAGGCGGGCGGAGTCACCGGGGAGCTGTTTTTT. This codes for CASSQAGGVTGELFF.